A selection of T cell receptor beta chains follows, all from one sample in a study of identical twins. From the 5' RACE reads, TCRdb called clonotypes with MiXCR, one entry per CDR3 protein. The sample yields approximately 600,000 distinct CDR3 sequences, about 7.6% seen once. This sample also belongs to another study, concerning yellow fever vaccine responses in identical twins.

Material for sequencing was PBMCs. These receptors were taken from a woman aged 18-35 years in good health. Each CDR3 is given with its conserved first and last residue. Fields, in order: V gene, J gene, D gene, clone size, CDR3 DNA, CDR3 protein. D genes are given only for firm matches. For some rows the clone size is stated as once, few or many, or as a class when expanded; others skip it.

TRBV18,TRBJ1-1,.,.,TGTGCCAGCTCACGGACCGAAATTTACACTGAAGCTTTCTTT,CASSRTEIYTEAFF
TRBV11-1,TRBJ2-5,TRBD2,.,TGTGCCAGCAGCTCCGCGGATTGGACTAGTCCCTTTCTACGGTACCAAGAGACCCAGTACTTC,CASSSADWTSPFLRYQETQYF
TRBV9,TRBJ2-2,TRBD1,few,TGTGCCAGCAGCGTAGGGGACAGGGCCACCGGGGAGCTGTTTTTT,CASSVGDRATGELFF
TRBV11-1,TRBJ2-1,TRBD1,few,TGTGCCAGCAGCCCCGGACAGGGGAAGCGGGATGAGCAGTTCTTC,CASSPGQGKRDEQFF
TRBV6-5,TRBJ2-5,.,many,TGTGCCAGCAGTTACACCGGTCAAGAGACCCAGTACTTC,CASSYTGQETQYF
TRBV5-6,TRBJ1-1,.,.,TGTGCCAGCAGCTTGGGTCAGGCCAGGAACACTGAAGCTTTCTTT,CASSLGQARNTEAFF
TRBV10-2,TRBJ2-3,TRBD1,.,TGCGCCAGCAACCAGGGAGGGACAGGGGCAGATACGCAGTATTTT,CASNQGGTGADTQYF
TRBV7-6,TRBJ1-1,TRBD1,few,TGTGCCAGCAGCATGCCCCAGGGGGGCCAGATGAACACTGAAGCTTTCTTT,CASSMPQGGQMNTEAFF
TRBV6-2/TRBV6-3,TRBJ2-3,TRBD2,.,TGTGCCAGCAGTTACTCGACGGTCACTAGCGGTCCCCGAGATACGCAGTATTTT,CASSYSTVTSGPRDTQYF
TRBV18,TRBJ1-6,.,.,TGTGCCAGCTCACCACCGGCAGGGCCCAAAATCCTCCACTTT,CASSPPAGPKILHF
TRBV14,TRBJ2-3,.,few,TGTGCCAGCAGCCAAGAGTATCGGGGTAGCACAGATACGCAGTATTTT,CASSQEYRGSTDTQYF
TRBV7-9,TRBJ1-2,.,few,TGTGCCAGCAGCTTAGAGGCCCCAACAGGGTACTATGGCTACACCTTC,CASSLEAPTGYYGYTF
TRBV6-5,TRBJ2-4,.,.,TGTGCCAGCAGTTACGAACCGGGACAACTAGCCAAAAACATTCAGTACTTC,CASSYEPGQLAKNIQYF
TRBV5-1,TRBJ2-2,TRBD1,few,TGCGCCAGCAGCAACCGACAGGGCACCACCGGGGAGCTGTTTTTT,CASSNRQGTTGELFF
TRBV10-3,TRBJ2-1,.,.,TGTGCCCCTAATGCACAGGGATCGGGTGAGCAGTTCTTC,CAPNAQGSGEQFF
TRBV12-3/TRBV12-4,TRBJ2-1,.,few,TGTGCCAGCAGCTCAATCGGAGCCGCCAATGAGCAGTTCTTC,CASSSIGAANEQFF
TRBV18,TRBJ1-4,.,few,TGTGCCAGCTCACCACGGTTTAGTCCAACTAATGAAAAACTGTTTTTT,CASSPRFSPTNEKLFF
TRBV4-1,TRBJ1-2,.,.,TGCGCCAGCAGCCAAGATTTTGGCCACTATGGCTACACCTTC,CASSQDFGHYGYTF
TRBV10-3,TRBJ2-1,.,many,TGTGCCATCAGTGAATACAATGAGCAGTTCTTC,CAISEYNEQFF
TRBV6-5,TRBJ1-4,TRBD1,many,TGTGCCAGCAGTTACGGCAGGACAGGGGGCCGGCCGGAGAATGAAAAACTGTTTTTT,CASSYGRTGGRPENEKLFF
TRBV15,TRBJ2-1,TRBD2,.,TGTGCCACCAGCAGAGTCGGGTGGGGGGGGTACAATGAGCAGTTCTTC,CATSRVGWGGYNEQFF
TRBV5-1,TRBJ2-1,TRBD2,few,TGCGCCAGCAGCCCGGGGTTGTCGTGGCGGGAGGGCCCCTACAATGAGCAGTTCTTC,CASSPGLSWREGPYNEQFF
TRBV19,TRBJ2-3,.,.,TGTGCCAGTAACGAGATCGGGCAGGGGATAACAGATACGCAGTATTTT,CASNEIGQGITDTQYF
TRBV6-1,TRBJ2-1,TRBD2,many,TGTGCCAGCAGGGGACTAGGGGGTTACAATGAGCAGTTCTTC,CASRGLGGYNEQFF
TRBV7-8,TRBJ2-1,TRBD2,many,TGTGCCAGCAGCTTAGAGTCGGGAGGGTCCTACAATGAGCAGTTCTTC,CASSLESGGSYNEQFF
TRBV7-6,TRBJ2-1,TRBD1,few,TGTGCCAGCAGCTTAAGGGACAGGGGGGACAATGAGCAGTTCTTC,CASSLRDRGDNEQFF
TRBV29-1,TRBJ2-6,.,.,TGCAGCGTTCCCCAATCTGGGGCCAACGTCCTGACTTTC,CSVPQSGANVLTF
TRBV6-5,TRBJ1-4,.,.,TGTGCCAGCAGTTACTCGTCGGGGATTATTTCGCGCGAAAAACTGTTTTTT,CASSYSSGIISREKLFF
TRBV14,TRBJ2-2,.,.,TGTGCCAGCAGCCAAACAGGGCGAGCCGGGGAGCTGTTTTTT,CASSQTGRAGELFF
TRBV7-9,TRBJ2-3,.,many,TGTGCCAGCAGCTTGCGAGACTCTAGCACAGATACGCAGTATTTT,CASSLRDSSTDTQYF
TRBV29-1,TRBJ2-1,TRBD2,.,TGCAGCGCCAGGGTAGGAGGACTAGCGGCCTCCAATGAGCAGTTCTTC,CSARVGGLAASNEQFF
TRBV7-8,TRBJ2-4,.,few,TGTGCCAGCAGCCAAATGCCGGTGGCCAAAAACATTCAGTACTTC,CASSQMPVAKNIQYF
TRBV29-1,TRBJ2-7,TRBD1,.,TGCAGCGTAGACATCGGGACAGAAAGAAACGAGCAGTACTTC,CSVDIGTERNEQYF